This T cell receptor beta chain was obtained from a study of tumor-infiltrating lymphocytes in primary liver carcinoma. Study-level background: Men as well as women, aged 30 to 69 years, made up the patients. Maximum tumor diameters ranged from roughly 4 to 10 cm, stage T1-T3 N0M0. Regarding the study as a whole: Tumors had a significantly higher top-250-clone fraction than blood (p = 0.039).

For blood RNA, unsorted whole blood served as the source, and germline DNA was extracted too. Researchers reported drawing approximately 4 milliliters of peripheral blood before surgery. Regarding this clonotype: Antigen specificity is unknown. A much larger clone lies a single base off, so this may be a read error.

With roughly 0.5 ug total RNA as template and a constant-region primer, TCR beta cDNA was made. Three nested multiplex PCR rounds, a slightly modified ARM-PCR method, built the TCR beta libraries. Investigators reported that the first two PCR rounds, at 9 to 11 cycles each, used TRBV1-TRBV30 forward primers with a C-beta reverse primer. From the multiplex PCR reads, TCRdb called clonotypes with MiXCR, one entry per CDR3 protein. Of around 330,000 distinct CDR3 sequences in the sample, more than 55% were seen once. This CDR3 has 15 residues. Trimming pared 6 bases from V and 5 bases from J, leaving 19 bases between. In germline, CDR1 is MNHGY, CDR2 SAAAGT.

This clonotype was obtained from a man aged 35 to 55 with primary liver carcinoma and hepatitis B virus infection. The specimen sequenced was peripheral blood. The chain carries TRBV6-8 and TRBJ2-5, with D tentatively TRBD1 (5 bases). The CDR3 loop reads CASSRSTDLHETQYF. CDR3 nucleotide sequence: TGTGCCAGCAGCCGCTCGACAGACCTCCATGAGACCCAGTACTTC.